The clone carrying this T cell receptor beta chain was seen more than once but under ten times. J was trimmed by 6 bases and V by 2 bases; bases with no gene match: 4. The germline V gene encodes CDR1 GTSNPN and CDR2 SVGIG (reference sequence). This CDR3 has 13 residues. This record belongs to a study of blood T cell repertoires in COVID-19. Overall study: Sources were T cells, B-cell-depleted T cells, or PBMCs; the material itself was cDNA or gDNA.

In the source study's methods: Estimates of nucleated cell counts were drawn from the amplification of reference gene primers. Clones were read by immunoSEQ multiplex PCR, and TCRdb kept only the in-frame ones, dropping some. Clonal size and the V and J genes are those of that table, whereas D and trimming came from the DNA. The sample carries 310,000 or so clones, approximately 90% recorded once. The sequenced sample consisted of peripheral blood. This chain joins TRBV30 and TRBJ1-5, with 7 bases aligning to TRBD1. The TCR sequence derives from a woman in her fifties or sixties with active or convalescent COVID-19. The CDR3: CAWSRQGAQPQHF. For the CDR3, the DNA is TGTGCCTGGAGTCGACAGGGCGCTCAGCCCCAGCATTTT.